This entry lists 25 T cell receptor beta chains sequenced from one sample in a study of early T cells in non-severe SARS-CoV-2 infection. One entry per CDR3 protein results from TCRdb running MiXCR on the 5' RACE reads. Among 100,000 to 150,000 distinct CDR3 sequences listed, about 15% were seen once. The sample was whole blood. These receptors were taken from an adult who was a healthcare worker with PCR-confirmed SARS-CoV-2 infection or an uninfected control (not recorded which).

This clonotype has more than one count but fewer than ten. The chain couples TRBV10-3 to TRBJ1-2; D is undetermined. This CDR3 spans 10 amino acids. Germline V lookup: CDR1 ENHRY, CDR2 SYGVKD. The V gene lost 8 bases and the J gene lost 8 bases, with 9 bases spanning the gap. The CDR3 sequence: CAIGVGGYTF. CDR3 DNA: TGTGCCATCGGAGTTGGCGGCTACACCTTC.

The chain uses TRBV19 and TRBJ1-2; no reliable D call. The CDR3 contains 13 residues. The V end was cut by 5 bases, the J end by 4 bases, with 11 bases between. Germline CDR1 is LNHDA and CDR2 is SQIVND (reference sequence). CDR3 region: CASSDQRSYGYTF. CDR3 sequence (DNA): TGTGCCAGTAGTGATCAGCGAAGCTATGGCTACACCTTC. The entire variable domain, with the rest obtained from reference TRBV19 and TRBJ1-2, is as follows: DGGITQSPKYLFRKEGQNVTLSCEQNLNHDAMYWYRQDPGQGLRLIYYSQIVNDFQKGDIAEGYSVSREKKESFPLTVTSAQKNPTAFYLCASSDQRSYGYTFGSGTRLTVV.

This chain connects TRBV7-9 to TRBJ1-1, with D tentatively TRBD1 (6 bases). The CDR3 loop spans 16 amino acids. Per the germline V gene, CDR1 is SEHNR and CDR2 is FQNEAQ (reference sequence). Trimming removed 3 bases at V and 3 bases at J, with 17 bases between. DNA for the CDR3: TGTGCCAGCAGCTTCCCTTTGAAGACAGGCGACACTGAAGCTTTCTTT. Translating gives CASSFPLKTGDTEAFF.

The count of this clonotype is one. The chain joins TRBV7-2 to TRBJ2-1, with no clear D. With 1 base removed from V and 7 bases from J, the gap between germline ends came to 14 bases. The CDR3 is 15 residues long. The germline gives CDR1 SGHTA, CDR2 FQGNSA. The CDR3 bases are TGTGCCAGCAGCTTAGTGTCAGGATTCAGGAATGAGCAGTTCTTC. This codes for CASSLVSGFRNEQFF.

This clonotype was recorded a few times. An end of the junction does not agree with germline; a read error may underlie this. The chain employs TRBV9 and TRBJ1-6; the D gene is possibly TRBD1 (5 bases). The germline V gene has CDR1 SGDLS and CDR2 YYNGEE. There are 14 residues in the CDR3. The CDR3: CASSVRPGSAPLHF. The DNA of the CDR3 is TGTGCCAGCAGCGTTAGACCAGGGAGCGCACCCCTCCATTTT.

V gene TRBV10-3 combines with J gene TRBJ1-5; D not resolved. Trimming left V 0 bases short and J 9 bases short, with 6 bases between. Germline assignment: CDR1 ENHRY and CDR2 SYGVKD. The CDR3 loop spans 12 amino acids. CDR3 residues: CAISESRAPQHF. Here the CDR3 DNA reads TGTGCCATCAGTGAGTCACGAGCGCCCCAGCATTTT.

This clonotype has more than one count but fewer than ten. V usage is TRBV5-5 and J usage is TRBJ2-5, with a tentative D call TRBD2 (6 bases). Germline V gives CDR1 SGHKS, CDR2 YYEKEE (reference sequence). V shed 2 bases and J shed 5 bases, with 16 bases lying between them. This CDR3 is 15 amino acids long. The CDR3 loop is CASSFPRRGGETQYF. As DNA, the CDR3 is TGTGCCAGCAGCTTCCCGCGGCGGGGTGGGGAGACCCAGTACTTC. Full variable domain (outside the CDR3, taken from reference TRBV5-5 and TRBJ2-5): DAGVTQSPTHLIKTRGQQVTLRCSPISGHKSVSWYQQVLGQGPQFIFQYYEKEERGRGNFPDRFSARQFPNYSSELNVNALLLGDSALYLCASSFPRRGGETQYFGPGTRLLVL.

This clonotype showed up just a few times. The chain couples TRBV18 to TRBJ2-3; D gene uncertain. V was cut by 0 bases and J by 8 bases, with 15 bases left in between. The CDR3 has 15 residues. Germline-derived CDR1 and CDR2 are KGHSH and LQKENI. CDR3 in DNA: TGTGCCAGCTCACCACCCTCTTTACAGTCAGTTACGCAGTATTTT. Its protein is CASSPPSLQSVTQYF.

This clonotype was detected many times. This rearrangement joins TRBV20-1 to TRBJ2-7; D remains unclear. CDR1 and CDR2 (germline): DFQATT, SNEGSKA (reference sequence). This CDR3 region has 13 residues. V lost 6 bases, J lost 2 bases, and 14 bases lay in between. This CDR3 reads CSAKGGFAYEQYF. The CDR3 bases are TGCAGTGCCAAGGGTGGTTTTGCCTACGAGCAGTACTTC.

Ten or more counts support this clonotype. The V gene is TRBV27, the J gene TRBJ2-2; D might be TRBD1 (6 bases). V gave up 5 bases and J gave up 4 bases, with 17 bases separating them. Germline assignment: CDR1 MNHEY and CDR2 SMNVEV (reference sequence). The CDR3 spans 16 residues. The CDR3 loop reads CASSPPGAWGTGELFF. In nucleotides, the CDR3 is TGTGCCAGCAGTCCCCCAGGGGCTTGGGGCACCGGGGAGCTGTTTTTT.

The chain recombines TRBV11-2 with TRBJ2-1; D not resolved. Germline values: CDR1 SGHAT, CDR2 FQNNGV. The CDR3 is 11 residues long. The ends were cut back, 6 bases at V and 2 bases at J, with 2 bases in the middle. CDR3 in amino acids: CASRAYNEQFF. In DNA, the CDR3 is TGTGCCAGCAGAGCCTACAATGAGCAGTTCTTC.

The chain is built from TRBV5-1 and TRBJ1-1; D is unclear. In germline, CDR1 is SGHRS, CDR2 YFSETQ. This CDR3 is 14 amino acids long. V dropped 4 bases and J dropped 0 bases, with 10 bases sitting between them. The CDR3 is CASSTERVNTEAFF. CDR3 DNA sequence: TGCGCCAGCAGCACGGAAAGGGTGAACACTGAAGCTTTCTTT.

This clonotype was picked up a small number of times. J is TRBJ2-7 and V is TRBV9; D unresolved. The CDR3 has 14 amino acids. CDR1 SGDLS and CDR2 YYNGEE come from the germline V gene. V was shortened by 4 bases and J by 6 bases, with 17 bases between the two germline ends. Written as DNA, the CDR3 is TGTGCCAGCAGCCTCGTGGCGAACACGCCCGAGCAGTACTTC. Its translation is CASSLVANTPEQYF.

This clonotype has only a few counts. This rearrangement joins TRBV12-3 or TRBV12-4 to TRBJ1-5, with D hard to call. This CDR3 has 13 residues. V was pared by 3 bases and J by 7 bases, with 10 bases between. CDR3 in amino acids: CASSFGSGQPQHF. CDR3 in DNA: TGTGCCAGCAGTTTTGGTTCGGGCCAGCCCCAGCATTTT.

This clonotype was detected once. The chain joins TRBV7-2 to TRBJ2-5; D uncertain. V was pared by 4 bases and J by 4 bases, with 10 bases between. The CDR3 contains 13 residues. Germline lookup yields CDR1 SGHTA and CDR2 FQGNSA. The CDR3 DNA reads TGTGCCAGCAGCTCTCCCTGGGGAGAGACCCAGTACTTC. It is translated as CASSSPWGETQYF. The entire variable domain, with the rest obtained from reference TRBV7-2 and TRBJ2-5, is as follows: GAGVSQSPSNKVTEKGKDVELRCDPISGHTALYWYRQSLGQGLEFLIYFQGNSAPDKSGLPSDRFSAERTGGSVSTLTIQRTQQEDSAVYLCASSSPWGETQYFGPGTRLLVL.

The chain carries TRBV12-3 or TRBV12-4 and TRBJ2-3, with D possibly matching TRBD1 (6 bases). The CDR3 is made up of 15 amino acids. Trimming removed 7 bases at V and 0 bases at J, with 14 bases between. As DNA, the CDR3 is TGTGCCAGCACCCTGGACAGTCCGAGCACAGATACGCAGTATTTT. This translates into CASTLDSPSTDTQYF.

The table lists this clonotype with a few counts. The CDR3 DNA reads as TGTGCCAGCAGCAGACGGAGCGGGGGCGATGAGCAGTTCTTC. As protein: CASSRRSGGDEQFF. The rearrangement links TRBV7-9 to TRBJ2-1; TRBD2 aligns across 8 bases. The CDR3 has 14 residues. CDR1 and CDR2 from the germline V gene are SEHNR and FQNEAQ (reference sequence). The V segment lost 5 bases and the J segment 8 bases; nucleotides outside the gene matches: 8.

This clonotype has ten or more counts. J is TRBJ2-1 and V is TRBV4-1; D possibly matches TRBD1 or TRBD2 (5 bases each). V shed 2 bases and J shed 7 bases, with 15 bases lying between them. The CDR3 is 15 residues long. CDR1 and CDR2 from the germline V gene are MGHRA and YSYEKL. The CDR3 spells CASSQFSWDGNEQFF. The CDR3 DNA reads TGCGCCAGCAGCCAATTCTCGTGGGACGGGAATGAGCAGTTCTTC.

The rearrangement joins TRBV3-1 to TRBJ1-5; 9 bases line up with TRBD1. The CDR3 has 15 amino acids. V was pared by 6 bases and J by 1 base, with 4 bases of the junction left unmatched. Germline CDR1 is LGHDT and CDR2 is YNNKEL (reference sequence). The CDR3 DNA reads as TGTGCCAGCAGACTGGACAGGGGAAGCAATCAGCCCCAGCATTTT. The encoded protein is CASRLDRGSNQPQHF.

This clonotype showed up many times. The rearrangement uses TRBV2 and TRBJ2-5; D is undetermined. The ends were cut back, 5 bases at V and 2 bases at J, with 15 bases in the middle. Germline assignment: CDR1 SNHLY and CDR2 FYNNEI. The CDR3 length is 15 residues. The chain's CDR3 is CASSMRRLQQETQYF. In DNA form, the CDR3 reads TGTGCCAGCAGTATGCGCCGCTTACAGCAAGAGACCCAGTACTTC.

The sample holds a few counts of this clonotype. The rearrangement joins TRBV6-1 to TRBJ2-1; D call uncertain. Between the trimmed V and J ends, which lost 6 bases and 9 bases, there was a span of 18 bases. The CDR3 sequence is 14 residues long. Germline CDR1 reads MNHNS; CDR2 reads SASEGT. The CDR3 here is CASSEVRVPSEQFF. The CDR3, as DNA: TGTGCCAGCAGCGAGGTAAGGGTCCCGAGTGAGCAGTTCTTC.

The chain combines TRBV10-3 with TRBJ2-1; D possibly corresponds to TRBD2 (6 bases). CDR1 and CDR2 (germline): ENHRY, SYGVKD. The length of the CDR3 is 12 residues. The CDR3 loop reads CATGTAYNEQFF. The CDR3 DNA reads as TGTGCTACCGGGACTGCCTACAATGAGCAGTTCTTC.

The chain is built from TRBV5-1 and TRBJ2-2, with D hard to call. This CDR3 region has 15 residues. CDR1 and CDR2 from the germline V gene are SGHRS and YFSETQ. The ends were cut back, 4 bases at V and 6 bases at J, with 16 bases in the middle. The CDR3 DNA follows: TGCGCCAGCAGCCTCTCCCCCCTCGTATCCGGGGAGCTGTTTTTT. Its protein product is CASSLSPLVSGELFF.

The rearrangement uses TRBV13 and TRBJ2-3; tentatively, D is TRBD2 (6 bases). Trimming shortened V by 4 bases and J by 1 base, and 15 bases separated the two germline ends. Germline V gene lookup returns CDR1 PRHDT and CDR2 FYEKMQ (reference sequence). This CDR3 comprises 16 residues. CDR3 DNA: TGTGCCAGCAGCTCTCTCAAGGGACTCGGCACAGATACGCAGTATTTT. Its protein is CASSSLKGLGTDTQYF.

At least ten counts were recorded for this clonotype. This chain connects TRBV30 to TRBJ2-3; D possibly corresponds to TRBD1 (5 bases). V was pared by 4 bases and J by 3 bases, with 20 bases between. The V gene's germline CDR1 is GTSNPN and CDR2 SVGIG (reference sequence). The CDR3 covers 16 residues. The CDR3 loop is CAWTKRGDKKTDTQYF. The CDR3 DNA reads TGTGCCTGGACTAAAAGGGGCGACAAAAAGACAGATACGCAGTATTTT.